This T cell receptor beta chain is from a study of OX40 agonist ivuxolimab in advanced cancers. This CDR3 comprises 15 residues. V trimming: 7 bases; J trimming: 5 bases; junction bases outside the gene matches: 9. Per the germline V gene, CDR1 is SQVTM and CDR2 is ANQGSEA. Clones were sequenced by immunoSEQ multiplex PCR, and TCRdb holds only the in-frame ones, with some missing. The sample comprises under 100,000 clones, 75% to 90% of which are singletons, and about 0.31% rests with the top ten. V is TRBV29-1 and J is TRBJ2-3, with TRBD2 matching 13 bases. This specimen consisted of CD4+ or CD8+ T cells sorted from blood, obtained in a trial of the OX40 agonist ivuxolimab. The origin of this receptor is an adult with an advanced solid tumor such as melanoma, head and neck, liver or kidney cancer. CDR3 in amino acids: CSASGLAGEVDTQYF. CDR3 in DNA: TGCAGCGCGTCCGGACTAGCGGGAGAAGTAGATACGCAGTATTTT.